This T cell receptor (beta chain) was sequenced during a study of blood T cell repertoires in COVID-19. Original analysis: Amplification from reference gene primers served as the basis for estimated nucleated cell counts. Profiled with immunoSEQ multiplex PCR; TCRdb holds only in-frame clones, not every one. Clone size and the V and J calls come from that table; the DNA yielded D and trimming. This table has hundreds of thousands of clones, about 88% appearing once. Germline V gene lookup returns CDR1 LNHDA and CDR2 SQIVND (reference sequence). CDR3 length: 16 amino acids. With 4 bases clipped from V and 1 base from J, the junction kept 5 bases outside the gene matches.

The chain couples TRBV19 to TRBJ1-5, with 9 bases fitting TRBD1. The receptor's source is a young woman who had been exposed to COVID-19. The sequencing sample was made of PBMCs or T cells enriched from blood (not recorded which). CDR3 sequence reads: CASSKRQGDSNQPQHF. CDR3 nucleotide sequence: TGTGCCAGTAGTAAACGACAGGGGGACAGCAATCAGCCCCAGCATTTT.